These T cell receptor beta chains were read from a single sample in a study of T cell changes during pregnancy in multiple sclerosis. The table came from immunoSEQ multiplex PCR; TCRdb's copy has only in-frame clones and leaves some out. The table has roughly 40,000 clones, around 90% seen once. The specimen was CD4+ T cells from peripheral blood mononuclear cells, collected before pregnancy. All receptors come from a female donor with multiple sclerosis, enrolled in a pregnancy study. The CDR3 runs from the conserved cysteine through the conserved F or W. The order of the fields is J gene, V gene, CDR3 protein.

TRBJ2-2 TRBV14 CASSSTKSRWDTGELFF
TRBJ2-3 TRBV7-2 CASSFNTDTQYF
TRBJ2-7 TRBV7-2 CASSLEVGRPYEQYF
TRBJ2-1 TRBV5-6 CASSFWQGEIGPYNEQFF
TRBJ1-2 TRBV7-2 CASSFGTAPYGYTF
TRBJ1-1 TRBV27 CASHPPGAYTEAFF
TRBJ2-2 TRBV7-7 CASSLERAVNTGELFF
TRBJ1-1 TRBV25-1 CASSERGQAEAFF
TRBJ2-5 TRBV7-3 CASSGAGSGYQYF
TRBJ1-1 TRBV6-1 CASSVTNRGEAFF
TRBJ2-3 TRBV11-3 CASSYSGGAGDTQYF